Following are 6 T cell receptor beta chains from one sample sequenced in a study of cytomegalovirus exposure and HLA in healthy donors. The PCR made use of 60 Vbeta and 13 Jbeta primers. The assay was immunoSEQ multiplex PCR, and TCRdb's table has in-frame clones only and misses some. This sample has roughly 200,000 clones, with over 75% found just once. Source material: PBMCs. The receptor source for this set is a woman aged 45-60 years in good health and CMV-seronegative.

The genes are TRBV29-1 and TRBJ2-7, with 12 positions matching TRBD1. The ends lost 7 bases at V and 7 bases at J; junction bases unmatched: 8. Germline assignment: CDR1 SQVTM and CDR2 ANQGSEA. The CDR3 has 13 amino acids. The CDR3 reads CSALGQGAKEQYF. In DNA form, the CDR3 reads TGCAGCGCCCTGGGACAGGGGGCGAAGGAGCAGTACTTC.

A remark on this clone: Other nucleotide sequences from this sample produce the same CDR3. The chain employs TRBV7-2 and TRBJ2-3; 14 positions agree with TRBD2. CDR1 is SGHTA and CDR2 is FQGNSA in the germline V gene. The CDR3 contains 17 residues. The trim removed 5 bases at V and 1 base at J, leaving 5 bases unmatched. The CDR3 is CASSPPGLAGGTDTQYF. The CDR3 DNA is TGTGCCAGCAGCCCCCCGGGACTAGCGGGAGGCACAGATACGCAGTATTTT.

The chain recombines TRBV7-7 with TRBJ2-5, with D uncertain. The CDR3 is made up of 14 amino acids. The ends were cut back, 2 bases at V and 7 bases at J, with 14 bases in the middle. Germline CDR1 reads SSHAT; CDR2 reads FNYEAQ (reference sequence). CDR3: CASSLSQLVGTQYF. The CDR3 DNA reads TGTGCCAGCAGCTTATCCCAGCTAGTTGGGACCCAGTACTTC.

Details on this clone: Here the CDR3 omits its conserved ending phenylalanine or tryptophan, so a read error is the likely source. The chain is built from TRBV4-1 and TRBJ2-7; 10 bases align to TRBD2. Germline values: CDR1 MGHRA, CDR2 YSYEKL. CDR3 length equals 18 residues. V shed 3 bases and J 0 bases; nucleotides not matched to a gene: 11. CDR3 sequence reads: CASSHQTSGRARSYEQYL. Here the CDR3 DNA reads TGCGCCAGCAGCCACCAGACAAGCGGGAGGGCCCGCTCCTACGAGCAGTACCTC.

V is TRBV5-1 and J is TRBJ2-3, with TRBD2 identical over 8 bases. V trimming: 2 bases; J trimming: 6 bases; junction bases outside the gene matches: 11. The CDR3 is 16 amino acids. CDR1 and CDR2 (germline): SGHRS, YFSETQ. This chain's CDR3 is CASSLRREARGDTQYF. For the CDR3, the DNA is TGCGCCAGCAGCTTACGGCGGGAGGCGCGGGGGGATACGCAGTATTTT.

In DNA form, the CDR3 reads TGTGCCAGCAGTGATGGGAGACTAGCGCCCCACAATGAGCAGTTCTTC. It encodes CASSDGRLAPHNEQFF. The J gene is TRBJ2-1, the V gene TRBV25-1; TRBD2 agrees at 8 bases. The CDR3 loop spans 16 amino acids. The J segment lost 5 bases and the V segment lost 3 bases, leaving 9 bases of the junction unmatched. Germline V lookup: CDR1 MGHDK, CDR2 SYGVNS. The full variable domain, completed using reference TRBV25-1 and TRBJ2-1, is EADIYQTPRYLVIGTGKKITLECSQTMGHDKMYWYQQDPGMELHLIHYSYGVNSTEKGDLSSESTVSRIRTEHFPLTLESARPSHTSQYLCASSDGRLAPHNEQFFGPGTRLTVL.